This T cell receptor beta chain derives from a study of blood T cell repertoires in COVID-19. Whole-study context: Material from acute and convalescent COVID-19 was sourced from the United States, Italy and Spain. The analysed material was cDNA or gDNA that came from T cells, B-cell-depleted T cells, or PBMCs.

V shed 4 bases and J 4 bases; nucleotides not matched to a gene: 8. CDR3 length: 16 amino acids. Germline CDR1 reads LNHNV; CDR2 reads YYDKDF (reference sequence). Authors' analysis steps: Reference gene primer amplification in the assay estimated nucleated cell counts. TCRdb's copy holds only in-frame clones and misses some; the assay was immunoSEQ multiplex PCR. V and J calls and clone size are those listed in that table; D and trimming were worked out from the DNA. The sample has about 300,000 clones; just under 90% are singletons. The sample comprised peripheral blood. This TCR was recovered from a woman aged 25 to 39 with COVID-19, enrolled during active disease. The chain has TRBV15 and TRBJ1-4, with 8 bases identical to TRBD1. In DNA form, the CDR3 reads TGTGCCACCAGCACCAACAGGGGGGCCTTTAATGAAAAACTGTTTTTT. Its protein is CATSTNRGAFNEKLFF.